The 17 T cell receptor beta chains in this list originate from one sample, sequenced in a study of follicular helper T cells after annual influenza vaccination (dated by TCRdb to about 2017). To prepare the library, the immunoSEQ multiplex PCR assay was applied. As stored in TCRdb, this immuneACCESS dataset retains in-frame rearrangements with V and J assigned. A fraction of the clones does not appear; measured against another copy, unresolved V genes explain less than half of the discrepancy, and the remainder lacks a known reason. The table for this sample lists approximately 30,000 clones; about four fifths of them were counted only once. The ten largest clones capture approximately 1.3% of the sample. The time point label of this sample denotes: 2014-2015 season, pre-vaccination. This specimen was CXCR5+ CD38- circulating T follicular helper cells from blood, taken on the day of influenza vaccination. The meaning of the sample's cell subset or site label: circulating Tfh, non-naive CD4+CXCR5+PD-1+ (ICOS+CD38+ or ICOS-CD38-). The receptor source for this set is an adult who received the influenza vaccine.

The chain combines TRBV7-4 with TRBJ1-6; 7 bases match TRBD1. Germline-derived CDR1 and CDR2 are SGHVT and SQSDAQ. Trimming removed 1 base from V and 7 bases from J; junction bases left unmatched: 25. The CDR3 is made up of 22 amino acids. The CDR3 spells CASSLGQVSSGPRGPVNSPLHF. CDR3 sequence (DNA): TGTGCCAGCAGCTTAGGTCAAGTGTCGTCCGGACCTAGGGGGCCTGTCAATTCACCCCTCCACTTT.

V usage is TRBV7-6 and J usage is TRBJ2-1; unclear D gene. There are 13 residues in the CDR3. The germline gives CDR1 SGHVS, CDR2 FNYEAQ. V was pared by 5 bases and J by 9 bases, with 14 bases between. The CDR3 DNA reads TGTGCCAGCAGCGAAACGGGTTCCAGTGAGCAGTTCTTC. This gives the protein CASSETGSSEQFF.

The V call is TRBV7-2, the J call TRBJ2-7; D possibly corresponds to TRBD1 (6 bases). Germline V gene lookup returns CDR1 SGHTA and CDR2 FQGNSA. The CDR3 loop spans 13 amino acids. The V end was cut by 5 bases, the J end by 3 bases, with 11 bases between. This chain's CDR3 is CASSLGHLYEQYF. DNA of the CDR3: TGTGCCAGCAGCCTGGGACACCTCTACGAGCAGTACTTC.

The rearrangement uses TRBV18 and TRBJ1-3; D perhaps matches TRBD1 (5 bases). V lost 5 bases and J 0 bases, leaving 11 bases between the germline ends. Germline lookup yields CDR1 KGHSH and CDR2 LQKENI. The CDR3 is made up of 15 amino acids. Here the CDR3 reads CASSFPGFSGNTIYF. The CDR3 DNA is TGTGCCAGCTCATTTCCAGGGTTCTCTGGAAACACCATATATTTT.

This chain links TRBV29-1 with TRBJ2-6; TRBD1 aligns across 7 bases. Germline V gene sequence: CDR1 SQVTM, CDR2 ANQGSEA. This CDR3 region has 15 residues. The ends lost 7 bases at V and 0 bases at J; junction bases unmatched: 6. The CDR3 reads CSAQGTVSGANVLTF. Here the CDR3 DNA reads TGCAGCGCTCAGGGGACAGTCTCTGGGGCCAACGTCCTGACTTTC. Full variable domain (missing parts from reference TRBV29-1 and TRBJ2-6): SAVISQKPSRDICQRGTSLTIQCQVDSQVTMMFWYRQQPGQSLTLIATANQGSEATYESGFVIDKFPISRPNLTFSTLTVSNMSPEDSSIYLCSAQGTVSGANVLTFGAGSRLTVL.

J is TRBJ1-5 and V is TRBV7-8; D may be TRBD1 (5 bases). Germline V gene lookup returns CDR1 SGHVS and CDR2 FQNEAQ. Between the trimmed V and J ends, which lost 4 bases and 12 bases, there was a span of 16 bases. The CDR3 spans 13 residues. CDR3 in amino acids: CASSSLGAMVQHF. The CDR3 DNA sequence: TGTGCCAGCAGCTCCCTAGGGGCAATGGTCCAGCATTTT.

The V and J genes are TRBV29-1 and TRBJ2-1, with unresolved D. The CDR3 runs to 12 residues. V lost 4 bases and J 3 bases, leaving 7 bases between the germline ends. CDR1 is SQVTM and CDR2 is ANQGSEA in the germline V gene. CDR3 amino acids: CSVGAYYNEQFF. The CDR3 DNA reads as TGCAGCGTTGGGGCGTACTACAATGAGCAGTTCTTC.

This clone occurred a few times. The V gene is TRBV19, the J gene TRBJ1-5; maybe TRBD1 (5 bases). Trimming removed 3 bases at V and 4 bases at J, with 10 bases between. From germline, CDR1 is LNHDA and CDR2 SQIVND (reference sequence). The CDR3 runs 14 residues. The CDR3 spells CASSIRGRNQPQHF. DNA of the CDR3: TGTGCCAGTAGTATCCGGGGGAGGAATCAGCCCCAGCATTTT. The full variable domain, rest sourced from reference TRBV19 and TRBJ1-5, is DGGITQSPKYLFRKEGQNVTLSCEQNLNHDAMYWYRQDPGQGLRLIYYSQIVNDFQKGDIAEGYSVSREKKESFPLTVTSAQKNPTAFYLCASSIRGRNQPQHFGDGTRLSIL.

This clone was counted between two and nine times. The CDR3 region is CASSPGTGSNTGELFF. The CDR3 coding sequence is TGCGCCAGCAGCCCAGGGACAGGCTCGAACACCGGGGAGCTGTTTTTT. The chain recombines TRBV5-1 with TRBJ2-2, with TRBD1 matching 8 bases. V trimming: 4 bases; J trimming: 0 bases; junction bases outside the gene matches: 5. Germline CDR1 and CDR2: SGHRS and YFSETQ. CDR3 size: 16 residues.

The chain links TRBV29-1 to TRBJ2-1, with TRBD1 as a possible D gene (6 bases). The CDR3 contains 14 residues. Germline values: CDR1 SQVTM, CDR2 ANQGSEA. Trimming removed 3 bases at V and 9 bases at J, with 18 bases between. The CDR3 sequence is CSVEVNRAVPEQFF. CDR3 in DNA: TGCAGCGTTGAGGTCAACAGGGCGGTCCCTGAGCAGTTCTTC.

The rearrangement joins TRBV11-1 to TRBJ2-2; D might be TRBD2 (5 bases). The V end was cut by 10 bases, the J end by 1 base, with 10 bases between. Germline V CDR1 and CDR2: SGHAT, FQDESV (reference sequence). The CDR3 is made up of 13 amino acids. The CDR3 nucleotides read TGTGCCACCCGCGCGGGGAACACCGGGGAGCTGTTTTTT. Translating it yields CATRAGNTGELFF.

This chain joins TRBV2 and TRBJ2-7; TRBD1 aligns across 9 bases. V lost 6 bases to trimming and J lost 4 bases; unmatched junction nucleotides: 4. The CDR3 covers 13 residues. Germline V lookup: CDR1 SNHLY, CDR2 FYNNEI. CDR3 amino acids: CASSRDREYEQYF. CDR3 DNA sequence: TGTGCCAGCAGCCGGGACAGGGAGTACGAGCAGTACTTC.

The chain combines TRBV27 with TRBJ2-7; 8 bases map to TRBD2. From germline, CDR1 is MNHEY and CDR2 SMNVEV (reference sequence). This CDR3 has 16 residues. The J segment lost 7 bases and the V segment lost 4 bases, leaving 15 bases of the junction unmatched. CDR3 bases: TGTGCCAGCAGTTCTACGTTAGGGACTAGGATTGGAGAGCAGTACTTC. Translation gives CASSSTLGTRIGEQYF.

The chain links TRBV18 to TRBJ2-1; no reliable D call. The V and J ends lost 5 bases and 1 base respectively, with 6 bases between them. CDR3 length: 13 residues. Germline CDR1 and CDR2: KGHSH and LQKENI. This CDR3 reads CASSGQSYNEQFF. The DNA for the CDR3 is TGTGCCAGCTCAGGGCAGTCCTACAATGAGCAGTTCTTC. Complete variable domain (other parts from reference TRBV18 and TRBJ2-1): NAGVMQNPRHLVRRRGQEARLRCSPMKGHSHVYWYRQLPEEGLKFMVYLQKENIIDESGMPKERFSAEFPKEGPSILRIQQVVRGDSAAYFCASSGQSYNEQFFGPGTRLTVL.

This clone occurred a few times. The V and J genes are TRBV19 and TRBJ1-1; 10 nucleotides match TRBD1. Unmatched junction bases numbered 6, after V lost 7 bases and J lost 4 bases. Germline-derived CDR1 and CDR2 are LNHDA and SQIVND (reference sequence). The CDR3 has 14 amino acids. The CDR3 DNA reads TGTGCCAGTAAGAGGGACAGGGGATCCACTGAAGCTTTCTTT. Translating gives CASKRDRGSTEAFF.

The rearrangement links TRBV19 to TRBJ2-6; 8 bases are a match to TRBD2. The CDR3 length is 17 residues. V gave up 8 bases and J gave up 6 bases; unmatched junction bases: 15. CDR1 is LNHDA, CDR2 SQIVND, per germline (reference sequence). CDR3 nucleotides: TGTGCCAGTTCTCAACCCGGGGGGGGAGGGCTGGCCAACGTCCTGACTTTC. This encodes CASSQPGGGGLANVLTF.

This clone was counted a single time. The V call is TRBV7-2, the J call TRBJ2-5, with 11 bases fitting TRBD1. The J call may be mistaken, given a closer DNA end match to TRBJ2-7. This CDR3 comprises 14 residues. Per the germline V gene, CDR1 is SGHTA and CDR2 is FQGNSA. The DNA for the CDR3 is TGTGCCAGCAGCGCCAGGACAGGGGGCGGCGAGCAGTACTTC. It is translated as CASSARTGGGEQYF.